The T cell receptor (beta chain) described here comes from a study of blood T cells in healthy people across ages. The CDR3 contains 15 residues. A remark on this clonotype: A read error may produce the germline difference seen at one junction end.

A sample-barcoded 5' primer and a J-beta primer mix were used in a second PCR of roughly 6 to 11 cycles. From the 5' RACE reads, TCRdb called clonotypes with MiXCR, one entry per CDR3 protein. The sample holds under 2 million distinct CDR3 sequences, about 31% seen once. Sequencing was carried out using blood. The chain employs TRBV12-3 or TRBV12-4 and TRBJ1-1; perhaps TRBD1 as D (6 bases). The TCR sequence derives from a woman aged 30 to 39 in good health. The CDR3 sequence is CASSSTTDSNTGAFF. CDR3 in DNA: TGTGCCAGCAGTTCGACAACGGACAGCAACACTGGAGCTTTCTTT.